Included here is one TCR beta chain sequence, with context. Its antigen is not identified. These data come from a study of T cell responses to AZD1222 COVID-19 vaccine. The data were produced by immunoSEQ multiplex PCR, yet TCRdb's version contains in-frame clones alone and is incomplete. The table lists 130,000 to 150,000 clones, 90% to 95% of them singletons. General study results and limits: Nearly half of the spike-specific TCRs reportedly recognize variant regions that carry no mutations.

The germline V gene has CDR1 MNHEY and CDR2 SMNVEV (reference sequence). The CDR3 has 15 residues. Trimming took 1 base from V and 5 from J, leaving 14 bases between them. Sequencing used peripheral blood, obtained on day 0 of MenACWY control vaccination. This clonotype originated in an adult in good health. The rearrangement links TRBV27 to TRBJ1-1, with D possibly TRBD1 on 6 matching bases. CDR3 amino acids: CASSLFPGVETEAFF. In nucleotides, the CDR3 is TGTGCCAGCAGTTTATTTCCAGGGGTAGAAACTGAAGCTTTCTTT.